A single sample gave rise to the 27 T cell receptor beta chains below, sequenced in a study of blood T cell repertoires in COVID-19 (dated by TCRdb to the early 2020s). Library preparation employed the immunoSEQ multiplex PCR assay. TCRdb provides this immuneACCESS table in a form limited to in-frame rearrangements. Some clones are lacking; in checked studies, under half of them reflect an unresolved V gene, and why the rest are absent is not known. The sample profile shows 20,000 to 25,000 clones; around 89% of them were found once. Roughly 6.4% of the sample is in the top ten clones. The sample consisted of peripheral blood. The receptors derive from a human donor in a cohort sampled during active COVID-19.

The chain combines TRBV28 with TRBJ1-5, with no clear D. Germline V gene data show CDR1 as MDHEN and CDR2 as SYDVKM. With 7 bases removed from V and 0 bases from J, the gap between germline ends came to 13 bases. The CDR3 sequence is 15 residues long. In nucleotides, the CDR3 is TGTGCCAGCATTAGTTGGCGCGGTAGCAATCAGCCCCAGCATTTT. As protein: CASISWRGSNQPQHF. Supplemented by reference TRBV28 and TRBJ1-5, the full variable domain reads DVKVTQSSRYLVKRTGEKVFLECVQDMDHENMFWYRQDPGLGLRLIYFSYDVKMKEKGDIPEGYSVSREKKERFSLILESASTNQTSMYLCASISWRGSNQPQHFGDGTRLSIL.

This chain connects TRBV7-3 to TRBJ2-1; 10 bases are a match to TRBD2. The CDR3 sequence is 15 residues long. V shed 4 bases and J 8 bases; nucleotides not matched to a gene: 8. CDR1 and CDR2 (germline): SGHTA, FQGTGA. The CDR3 coding sequence is TGTGCCAGCAGCTCCTCTAGCGGGAGTTCCTATGAGCAGTTCTTC. Translated: CASSSSSGSSYEQFF.

This chain joins TRBV5-1 and TRBJ2-5, with D possibly TRBD2 on 6 matching bases. CDR3 length: 16 residues. Trimming took 0 bases from V and 5 from J, leaving 17 bases between them. The germline V gene has CDR1 SGHRS and CDR2 YFSETQ. The CDR3, as DNA: TGCGCCAGCAGCTTGGTTGGCGGACTAACCAAGGAGACCCAGTACTTC. The encoded protein is CASSLVGGLTKETQYF.

The chain is built from TRBV5-4 and TRBJ2-1; 8 bases fit TRBD2. CDR3 size: 16 residues. CDR1 is SGHNT and CDR2 is YYREEE in the germline V gene (reference sequence). With V trimmed by 0 bases and J by 4 bases, 6 bases remained unmatched. The CDR3 DNA sequence: TGTGCCAGCAGCTTGGCCAATACGGGAGGGTACAATGAGCAGTTCTTC. Translation gives CASSLANTGGYNEQFF.

This clone showed up just a few times. The V gene is TRBV12-3 or TRBV12-4, the J gene TRBJ1-5; D is ambiguous. Trimming removed 5 bases from V and 5 bases from J, with 10 bases in between. This CDR3 comprises 13 residues. The CDR3 loop is CASSVDGDQPQHF. Written as DNA, the CDR3 is TGTGCCAGCAGTGTCGACGGGGATCAGCCCCAGCATTTT.

The chain is built from TRBV21-1 and TRBJ2-2; the D call of TRBD2 is as the table states it, not checked on the DNA. TRBV21-1 is tagged as a pseudogene. The CDR3 loop spans 16 amino acids. CDR3 sequence: CASSKVRLRESGELFF. In DNA form, the CDR3 reads TGTGCCAGCAGCAAAGTTCGATTACGGGAGTCCGGGGAGCTGTTTTTT.

The rearrangement uses TRBV5-4 and TRBJ1-4; possible D gene TRBD1, 6 bases. The CDR3 loop spans 16 amino acids. V was shortened by 0 bases and J by 6 bases, with 15 bases between the two germline ends. Germline V gene data show CDR1 as SGHNT and CDR2 as YYREEE (reference sequence). Here the CDR3 reads CASSLGVAGADEKLFF. DNA of the CDR3: TGTGCCAGCAGCTTGGGTGTAGCGGGGGCTGATGAAAAACTGTTTTTT.

The chain links TRBV27 to TRBJ2-1, with TRBD2 matching 8 bases. CDR1 is MNHEY, CDR2 SMNVEV, per germline (reference sequence). The CDR3 is made up of 11 amino acids. J gave up 7 bases and V 10 bases, and 3 bases lay outside the gene matches. The CDR3 sequence: CAIRGGNEQFF. Written as DNA, the CDR3 is TGTGCCATTCGGGGGGGGAATGAGCAGTTCTTC.

The rearrangement joins TRBV19 to TRBJ1-1; D is uncertain. The germline gives CDR1 LNHDA, CDR2 SQIVND (reference sequence). This CDR3 comprises 18 residues. V shed 3 bases and J shed 1 base, with 21 bases lying between them. CDR3 in DNA: TGTGCCAGTAGTATTTCATCACGGTTTTCGGGTTCGAACACTGAAGCTTTCTTT. Encoded protein: CASSISSRFSGSNTEAFF.

This clone was observed once. The chain recombines TRBV5-6 with TRBJ2-3; D is ambiguous. Trimming cost V 1 base and J 1 base, with 10 bases left between them. The CDR3 totals 15 residues. CDR1 and CDR2 from the germline V gene are SGHDT and YYEEEE. The CDR3 nucleotides read TGTGCCAGCAGCTTGAACTCGCAGGGCACAGATACGCAGTATTTT. Translated, it gives CASSLNSQGTDTQYF. Full variable domain (remainder filled in from reference TRBV5-6 and TRBJ2-3): DAGVTQSPTHLIKTRGQQVTLRCSPKSGHDTVSWYQQALGQGPQFIFQYYEEEERQRGNFPDRFSGHQFPNYSSELNVNALLLGDSALYLCASSLNSQGTDTQYFGPGTRLTVL.

The V gene is TRBV19, the J gene TRBJ1-1; D not certain. V lost 5 bases to trimming and J lost 4 bases, with 17 bases between them. The CDR3 runs 15 residues. Germline V gene data show CDR1 as LNHDA and CDR2 as SQIVND (reference sequence). CDR3 nucleotides: TGTGCCAGTAGTCCGGACGCCTCGAGGGTCACTGAAGCTTTCTTT. Its translation: CASSPDASRVTEAFF.

This sequence joins TRBV2 and TRBJ2-7; 8 positions agree with TRBD1. Per the germline V gene, CDR1 is SNHLY and CDR2 is FYNNEI. The CDR3 is 14 amino acids. The V segment lost 6 bases and the J segment 5 bases; nucleotides outside the gene matches: 9. The CDR3 coding sequence is TGTGCCAGCAGCTTCCGGGACAGGACCCACGAGCAGTACTTC. Translating it yields CASSFRDRTHEQYF.

This chain uses TRBV2 with TRBJ2-1, with 11 positions matching TRBD2. The V gene end was trimmed by 10 bases and the J gene end by 5 bases; junction bases not matched to a gene: 4. The CDR3 contains 13 residues. Germline CDR1 reads SNHLY; CDR2 reads FYNNEI. The chain's CDR3 is CATRLAGNNEQFF. DNA of the CDR3: TGTGCCACCCGACTAGCGGGAAACAATGAGCAGTTCTTC.

This clone was seen a handful of times. This CDR3 reads CAWSNWRLQSTEAFF. The CDR3 DNA is TGTGCCTGGAGTAATTGGAGACTCCAATCAACTGAAGCTTTCTTT. The gene calls are TRBV30 and TRBJ1-1; no clear D. CDR1 is GTSNPN and CDR2 is SVGIG in the germline V gene (reference sequence). This CDR3 spans 15 amino acids. V was clipped by 2 bases and J by 5 bases, with 18 bases between them.

The V gene is TRBV28, the J gene TRBJ1-5; D uncertain. Germline V gives CDR1 MDHEN, CDR2 SYDVKM. Trimming shortened V by 4 bases and J by 3 bases, and 10 bases separated the two germline ends. The CDR3 is made up of 14 amino acids. CDR3 amino acids: CASSSNSNNQPQHF. For the CDR3, the DNA is TGTGCCAGCAGTTCTAACAGTAACAATCAGCCCCAGCATTTT.

The chain combines TRBV2 with TRBJ2-2; D unresolved. V lost 3 bases and J 0 bases, leaving 5 bases between the germline ends. This CDR3 has 14 amino acids. Germline V CDR1 and CDR2: SNHLY, FYNNEI. The CDR3 DNA sequence: TGTGCCAGCAGTGAGGGCGCGAACACCGGGGAGCTGTTTTTT. Protein: CASSEGANTGELFF.

The chain couples TRBV5-1 to TRBJ2-7, with TRBD2 identical over 11 bases. CDR1 SGHRS and CDR2 YFSETQ come from the germline V gene. Trimming cost V 4 bases and J 7 bases; bases outside gene matches: 10. The CDR3 has 15 amino acids. CDR3: CASSVLSGRAAEQYF. In nucleotides, the CDR3 is TGCGCCAGCAGCGTCCTTAGCGGGAGGGCCGCTGAGCAGTACTTC.

Only a few counts were recorded for this clone. The rearrangement joins TRBV28 to TRBJ2-2; D remains unclear. V was shortened by 10 bases and J by 5 bases, with 11 bases between the two germline ends. The CDR3 spans 12 residues. Germline V gene sequence: CDR1 MDHEN, CDR2 SYDVKM. The CDR3, as DNA: TGTGCCAACCCCTCAGAAACCGGGGAGCTGTTTTTT. Its protein is CANPSETGELFF.

This chain uses TRBV21-1 with TRBJ1-3. TRBV21-1 is designated a pseudogene. This CDR3 spans 15 amino acids. CDR3 coding DNA: TGTGCCAGCAGCCTCACTGAAAACTCTGGAAACACCATATATTTT. Translating gives CASSLTENSGNTIYF.

The chain employs TRBV24-1 and TRBJ1-2; 10 positions agree with TRBD1. CDR3 length: 14 residues. With 4 bases clipped from V and 8 bases from J, the junction kept 6 bases outside the gene matches. Germline loops: CDR1 KGHDR, CDR2 SFDVKD. For the CDR3, the DNA is TGTGCCACCAGTGACCAGGGACAGGGGCGCGGCTACACCTTC. Translation: CATSDQGQGRGYTF.

V usage is TRBV7-9 and J usage is TRBJ2-5; 11 nucleotides line up with TRBD1. The CDR3 has 17 residues. Germline V gene sequence: CDR1 SEHNR, CDR2 FQNEAQ (reference sequence). With 4 bases clipped from V and 7 bases from J, the junction kept 14 bases outside the gene matches. DNA for the CDR3: TGTGCCAGCAGCTCTATGACCGGACAGGGGGCGGGTGGGACCCAGTACTTC. As protein: CASSSMTGQGAGGTQYF.

The V call is TRBV18, the J call TRBJ1-1; tentatively, D is TRBD1 (5 bases). V gave up 3 bases and J gave up 4 bases, with 12 bases separating them. The CDR3 totals 14 residues. The germline V gene encodes CDR1 KGHSH and CDR2 LQKENI. CDR3 protein: CASSPGGESTEAFF. Written as DNA, the CDR3 is TGTGCCAGCTCACCCGGGGGTGAGAGCACTGAAGCTTTCTTT.

The V and J genes are TRBV5-1 and TRBJ1-1; D is undetermined. CDR1 is SGHRS and CDR2 is YFSETQ in the germline V gene. Trimming cost V 2 bases and J 2 bases, with 22 bases left between them. This CDR3 has 18 amino acids. The CDR3 region is CASSFEEYTSYLNTEAFF. The CDR3 DNA follows: TGCGCCAGCAGCTTTGAGGAATACACCTCCTATCTAAACACTGAAGCTTTCTTT. The variable domain in full, with the rest retrieved from reference TRBV5-1 and TRBJ1-1, is KAGVTQTPRYLIKTRGQQVTLSCSPISGHRSVSWYQQTPGQGLQFLFEYFSETQRNKGNFPGRFSGRQFSNSRSEMNVSTLELGDSALYLCASSFEEYTSYLNTEAFFGQGTRLTVV.

This clone was seen once. This chain links TRBV28 with TRBJ2-1; TRBD2 aligns across 14 bases. CDR3 size: 13 residues. Germline assignment: CDR1 MDHEN and CDR2 SYDVKM. V lost 8 bases and J lost 8; bases outside the gene matches: 2. Written as DNA, the CDR3 is TGTGCCAGCGGGACTAGCGGGAGCTATGAGCAGTTCTTC. Translating it yields CASGTSGSYEQFF.

The V call is TRBV7-2, the J call TRBJ2-7; possibly TRBD2 for D (5 bases). CDR1 is SGHTA, CDR2 FQGNSA, per germline. V lost 3 bases, J lost 1 base, and 10 bases lay in between. CDR3 length equals 14 residues. The CDR3 here is CASSFGIASYEQYF. In nucleotides, the CDR3 is TGTGCCAGCAGCTTCGGAATAGCGTCCTACGAGCAGTACTTC.

The rearrangement joins TRBV9 to TRBJ2-1; no clear D gene. Per germline, CDR1 SGDLS and CDR2 YYNGEE. V lost 1 base to trimming and J lost 6 bases, with 8 bases between them. The CDR3 sequence is 13 residues long. The CDR3 loop reads CASSVSGINEQFF. The CDR3 DNA reads TGTGCCAGCAGCGTATCAGGTATCAATGAGCAGTTCTTC.

The chain combines TRBV11-2 with TRBJ2-7; 10 bases are shared with TRBD2. CDR3 size: 18 residues. Germline loops: CDR1 SGHAT, CDR2 FQNNGV. J was trimmed by 3 bases and V by 2 bases; bases with no gene match: 13. The CDR3 DNA is TGTGCCAGCAGCTTAACCCTAGCGGGAGCGGTAGGGTACTACGAGCAGTACTTC. This encodes CASSLTLAGAVGYYEQYF.